The next 8 T cell receptor beta chains were all read from a single sample in a study of blood T cell repertoires in COVID-19. This table comes from immunoSEQ multiplex PCR, and its TCRdb copy is limited to in-frame clones, with some not included. Of 250,000 to 300,000 clones listed, roughly 88% are singletons. Sequenced sample: peripheral blood. The receptors here all came from a woman aged 25 to 39 with acute or convalescent COVID-19.

The chain combines TRBV7-2 with TRBJ2-3, with 11 bases that match TRBD2. This CDR3 contains 17 residues. V lost 0 bases to trimming and J lost 2 bases; unmatched junction nucleotides: 4. Germline CDR1 reads SGHTA; CDR2 reads FQGNSA. The CDR3 region has the DNA TGTGCCAGCAGCTTAGCTGGTAGCGGGAGGGCCACAGATACGCAGTATTTT. This encodes CASSLAGSGRATDTQYF.

In DNA, the CDR3 is TGTGCCACCAGTGTCAGGGGAGGGGGTCCCTACAATGAGCAGTTCTTC. Translating it yields CATSVRGGGPYNEQFF. This chain uses TRBV24-1 with TRBJ2-1, with a weak D call TRBD2 (7 bases). Germline V lookup: CDR1 KGHDR, CDR2 SFDVKD. The CDR3 consists of 16 residues. The V end was cut by 5 bases, the J end by 2 bases, with 15 bases between.

This clone was observed a single time. This chain links TRBV5-6 with TRBJ2-7; D is perhaps TRBD1 (6 bases). CDR3 size: 14 residues. Trimming left V 6 bases short and J 0 bases short, with 13 bases between. Germline lookup yields CDR1 SGHDT and CDR2 YYEEEE. CDR3 sequence (DNA): TGTGCCAGCAACATTTTGGACAGCTCCTACGAGCAGTACTTC. Amino acid sequence: CASNILDSSYEQYF.

The V call is TRBV5-4, the J call TRBJ2-2; TRBD2 is a possible D gene (6 bases). Looked up from germline, CDR1 is SGHNT and CDR2 is YYREEE (reference sequence). Trimming took off 3 bases at V and 10 bases at J, with 13 bases between the two ends. This CDR3 has 13 amino acids. Here the CDR3 DNA reads TGTGCCAGCAGCTCGGAGGTAGCGGAGGAGCTGTTTTTT. It translates to CASSSEVAEELFF.

The chain recombines TRBV6-2 or TRBV6-3 with TRBJ1-2; no clear D. V lost 4 bases and J lost 3, with 9 bases in between. Germline V gene data show CDR1 as MNHEY and CDR2 as SVGEGT. CDR3 length equals 13 residues. Written as DNA, the CDR3 is TGTGCCAGCAGTTTAGACCTAGACTATGGCTACACCTTC. This sequence encodes CASSLDLDYGYTF.

The chain carries TRBV2 and TRBJ2-1; the D gene is possibly TRBD2 (6 bases). In germline, CDR1 is SNHLY, CDR2 FYNNEI. The CDR3 runs to 15 residues. V was shortened by 2 bases and J by 3 bases, with 11 bases between the two germline ends. CDR3 protein: CASSETSRYYNEQFF. The CDR3 DNA follows: TGTGCCAGCAGTGAAACTAGCCGGTACTACAATGAGCAGTTCTTC.

The chain is built from TRBV5-1 and TRBJ2-5, with D maybe TRBD2 (7 bases). CDR3 length: 16 amino acids. Trimming removed 4 bases at V and 1 base at J, with 17 bases between. Germline V lookup: CDR1 SGHRS, CDR2 YFSETQ. The CDR3 DNA reads as TGCGCCAGCAGCGCCACGGTTCGGGGGGCCCAAGAGACCCAGTACTTC. Translated: CASSATVRGAQETQYF.

This sequence joins TRBV24-1 and TRBJ2-4; 10 nucleotides agree with TRBD2. CDR1 and CDR2 from the germline V gene are KGHDR and SFDVKD. Losses at the gene ends were 4 bases for V and 5 bases for J; bases not matched to a gene: 4. The CDR3 is 15 amino acids. The CDR3 reads CATSESGLAENIQYF. CDR3 nucleotide sequence: TGTGCCACCAGTGAGTCTGGACTAGCGGAAAACATTCAGTACTTC.